Included here is one T cell receptor (beta chain) sequence, with context. The CDR3 covers 17 residues. Germline V CDR1 and CDR2: MGHRA, YSYEKL. Between the trimmed V and J ends, which lost 2 bases and 2 bases, there was a span of 16 bases. These data are taken from a study of T cells after yellow fever vaccination. TCRdb reanalysed the 5' RACE reads using MiXCR and keeps one entry per CDR3 protein. The profile shows approximately 510,000 distinct CDR3 sequences, 21% of them singletons. This TCR came from a young man who received the YFV17D yellow fever vaccine. Sequencing used PBMCs, obtained around 3 weeks after the first yellow fever vaccination. The chain couples TRBV4-1 to TRBJ2-1; D is perhaps TRBD2 (5 bases). The CDR3, as DNA: TGCGCCAGCAGCCAACTCCCAGTCGGACTCGCCTACAATGAGCAGTTCTTC. This encodes CASSQLPVGLAYNEQFF.